This T cell receptor beta chain appears in the sequencing data of a study of technical replicates of blood from several donors. The data were produced by immunoSEQ multiplex PCR, yet TCRdb's version contains in-frame clones alone and is incomplete. The table lists about 88,000 clones, approximately 94% of them singletons. The CDR3 contains 12 residues. From germline, CDR1 is MNHEY and CDR2 SMNVEV (reference sequence). V lost 7 bases, J lost 10 bases, and 11 bases lay in between. The origin of this receptor is a human donor in good health. The chain employs TRBV27 and TRBJ1-6; possible D gene TRBD1, 6 bases. Sequencing used T cells isolated from PBMCs. In DNA, the CDR3 is TGTGCCAGCACTACAGGGATATCACCCCTCCACTTT. This encodes CASTTGISPLHF.